The TCR beta chain under discussion was sequenced for a study of T cell changes during pregnancy in multiple sclerosis. Libraries were prepared by immunoSEQ multiplex PCR; TCRdb keeps only in-frame clonotypes and omits some of them. The sample gives about 100,000 clones, about 92% of which show up once; around 1.2% is in the top ten. This receptor was identified in a female donor with multiple sclerosis, enrolled in a pregnancy study. The sequencing used peripheral blood, collected in the second trimester of pregnancy.

The CDR3 here is CASTAGFQAFF. The CDR3 DNA is TGTGCCAGCACAGCGGGATTCCAAGCTTTCTTT. The V gene is TRBV6-5, the J gene TRBJ1-1, with D unclear. V lost 7 bases and J lost 9, with 12 bases in between. Germline loops: CDR1 MNHEY, CDR2 SVGAGI. The CDR3 totals 11 residues.